Listed here are 23 T cell receptor beta chains from one sample, sequenced in a study of cytomegalovirus exposure and HLA in healthy donors. Sequencing used immunoSEQ multiplex PCR; TCRdb keeps in-frame clones, though not all of them. The sample records fewer than 95,000 clones, less than 90% being singletons. Sequencing input: PBMCs. The receptors stem from a woman between 18 and 29 years old in good health and CMV-seropositive.

The chain recombines TRBV5-6 with TRBJ2-7, with D perhaps TRBD2 (6 bases). The CDR3 is made up of 15 amino acids. The V gene lost 2 bases and the J gene lost 6 bases, with 18 bases spanning the gap. CDR1 is SGHDT and CDR2 is YYEEEE in the germline V gene. The CDR3 reads CASSFLRRRAGEQYF. The CDR3 DNA sequence: TGTGCCAGCAGCTTTCTGAGGAGAAGAGCGGGCGAGCAGTACTTC.

For this clone: Since the CDR3 does not end with the conserved phenylalanine or tryptophan, this likely comes from a read error. The DNA is left out, because the CDR3 cannot be placed on it with certainty; the CDR3 is given as TCRdb lists it. The chain uses TRBV25-1 and TRBJ2-7; the table gives TRBD2 as D, unverified against the DNA. From germline, CDR1 is MGHDK and CDR2 SYGVNS. A total of 11 residues make up the CDR3, ends included. CDR3 residues: CASSCGTLGVS.

This chain uses TRBV27 with TRBJ2-7, with TRBD1 as a possible D gene (6 bases). CDR3 length: 14 amino acids. Per the germline V gene, CDR1 is MNHEY and CDR2 is SMNVEV (reference sequence). V was clipped by 3 bases and J by 4 bases, with 13 bases between them. CDR3 in amino acids: CASSLTGDMYEQYF. CDR3 in DNA: TGTGCCAGCAGTTTGACAGGAGACATGTACGAGCAGTACTTC.

This clone has only one observation. This sequence joins TRBV11-2 and TRBJ1-2; unclear D gene. Per germline, CDR1 SGHAT and CDR2 FQNNGV. V was shortened by 0 bases and J by 1 base, with 6 bases between the two germline ends. CDR3 length: 14 residues. CDR3 in amino acids: CASSLDSYNYGYTF. CDR3 bases: TGTGCCAGCAGCTTAGACTCGTATAACTATGGCTACACCTTC.

The gene calls are TRBV10-1 and TRBJ2-7; D possibly corresponds to TRBD2 (5 bases). The CDR3 is 14 residues long. V shed 3 bases and J shed 6 bases, with 15 bases lying between them. The germline V gene encodes CDR1 WNHNN and CDR2 SYGVQD (reference sequence). CDR3 in DNA: TGCGCCAGCAGTGATCCCTTGTTGGGGAGCGAGCAGTACTTC. It is translated as CASSDPLLGSEQYF.

V and J are TRBV27 and TRBJ2-2, with TRBD2 as a possible D gene (5 bases). This CDR3 contains 12 residues. V lost 6 bases to trimming and J lost 9 bases, with 11 bases between them. In germline, CDR1 is MNHEY, CDR2 SMNVEV (reference sequence). CDR3 in DNA: TGTGCCAGCAGCAGCTCTAGCCGGGAGCTGTTTTTT. It encodes CASSSSSRELFF.

V and J are TRBV10-3 and TRBJ2-5; the match to TRBD2 covers 8 bases. Looked up from germline, CDR1 is ENHRY and CDR2 is SYGVKD. Trimming at V came to 0 bases and at J to 1 base, leaving 10 bases not matched to a gene. The CDR3 covers 18 residues. The CDR3 sequence is CAISESRVRGAFQETQYF. The CDR3 DNA reads as TGTGCCATCAGTGAGTCGAGAGTGCGGGGGGCTTTCCAAGAGACCCAGTACTTC.

This sequence joins TRBV4-2 and TRBJ2-7; D not certain. Trimming shortened V by 0 bases and J by 4 bases, and 13 bases separated the two germline ends. Germline CDR1 LGHNA, CDR2 YNFKEQ. The CDR3 covers 15 residues. In nucleotides, the CDR3 is TGTGCCAGCAGCCAAGATTACGCAGGATATTACGAGCAGTACTTC. Protein: CASSQDYAGYYEQYF.

The rearrangement joins TRBV30 to TRBJ1-5; D is perhaps TRBD1 (6 bases). Trimming cost V 2 bases and J 5 bases, with 10 bases left between them. From germline, CDR1 is GTSNPN and CDR2 SVGIG (reference sequence). The CDR3 is 13 residues long. This chain's CDR3 is CAWSRQVDQPQHF. The CDR3 nucleotides are TGTGCCTGGAGTCGACAGGTAGATCAGCCCCAGCATTTT.

The chain combines TRBV10-3 with TRBJ2-1; TRBD2 matches at 7 bases. The CDR3 runs 14 residues. Germline-derived CDR1 and CDR2 are ENHRY and SYGVKD. With 7 bases clipped from V and 6 bases from J, the junction kept 9 bases outside the gene matches. The CDR3 spells CAITAGGGVNEQFF. The CDR3 coding sequence is TGTGCCATCACGGCCGGGGGAGGGGTCAATGAGCAGTTCTTC.

The rearrangement joins TRBV6-5 to TRBJ1-2; D is unclear. The CDR3 has 15 residues. Germline lookup yields CDR1 MNHEY and CDR2 SVGAGI. Trimming left V 0 bases short and J 2 bases short, with 10 bases between. CDR3 nucleotide sequence: TGTGCCAGCAGTTACTCGGGGAGATCGAACTATGGCTACACCTTC. It specifies CASSYSGRSNYGYTF.

V gene TRBV18 combines with J gene TRBJ2-7, with D possibly TRBD1 on 5 matching bases. The germline CDR1 and CDR2 sequences are KGHSH and LQKENI. This CDR3 comprises 16 residues. V was cut by 8 bases and J by 1 base, with 21 bases left in between. The CDR3 DNA reads as TGTGCCAGCACCAAAGCCGAGACAGAAATATCCTACGAGCAGTACTTC. This translates into CASTKAETEISYEQYF.

The chain uses TRBV27 and TRBJ1-3, with no clear D. CDR1 is MNHEY and CDR2 is SMNVEV in the germline V gene (reference sequence). The CDR3 extends over 14 amino acids. Trimming left V 4 bases short and J 0 bases short, with 7 bases between. This chain's CDR3 is CASSSSNSGNTIYF. In DNA form, the CDR3 reads TGTGCCAGCAGTTCATCTAACTCTGGAAACACCATATATTTT.

This clone was picked up a small number of times. The chain carries TRBV6-1 and TRBJ2-2, with D unresolved. CDR3 length: 11 residues. Germline CDR1 MNHNS, CDR2 SASEGT. Trimming stripped 2 bases from V and 7 bases from J, with 2 bases between. The CDR3 bases are TGTGCCAGCAGTGAACGCGGGGAGCTGTTTTTT. The encoded protein is CASSERGELFF.

V and J are TRBV7-3 and TRBJ2-7, with 10 bases matching TRBD2. The CDR3 spans 15 residues. The junction had 5 bases not matched to a gene; V was cut back by 6 bases and J by 0 bases. Germline CDR1 and CDR2: SGHTA and FQGTGA. In DNA, the CDR3 is TGTGCCAGCAGTTTTAGCGGGGGGAGCTCCTACGAGCAGTACTTC. It yields the protein CASSFSGGSSYEQYF.

The table lists this clone with a count of one. This rearrangement joins TRBV5-8 to TRBJ2-6, with no clear D. The CDR3 length is 16 residues. Trimming pared 3 bases from V and 0 bases from J, leaving 10 bases between. Germline V gene data show CDR1 as SGHTS and CDR2 as YDEGEE. CDR3 amino acids: CASSSSVYSGANVLTF. The CDR3 coding sequence is TGTGCCAGCAGCTCCTCTGTTTACTCTGGGGCCAACGTCCTGACTTTC.

Here the CDR3 DNA reads TGCGCCACAAAACAAGAGACCCAGTACTTC. It codes for CATKQETQYF. The J gene is TRBJ2-5, the V gene TRBV10-2, with D uncertain. CDR1 and CDR2 (germline): WSHSY, SAAADI. This CDR3 region has 10 residues. V was shortened by 10 bases and J by 2 bases, with 5 bases between the two germline ends.

V is TRBV7-2 and J is TRBJ1-1, with unresolved D. CDR1 and CDR2 from the germline V gene are SGHTA and FQGNSA. Trimming took 4 bases from V and 3 from J, leaving 9 bases between them. CDR3 length equals 13 residues. CDR3 in amino acids: CASSSQLDTEAFF. CDR3 DNA sequence: TGTGCCAGCAGCTCCCAACTCGACACTGAAGCTTTCTTT.

V usage is TRBV28 and J usage is TRBJ1-2; D may be TRBD1 (6 bases). Germline V lookup: CDR1 MDHEN, CDR2 SYDVKM. The V end lost 4 bases, the J end lost 7 bases, and 10 bases lay between the germline ends. The CDR3 extends over 12 amino acids. The CDR3 coding sequence is TGTGCCAGCAGTTGGACAGAAGGTGGCTACACCTTC. Translating it yields CASSWTEGGYTF.

The J gene is TRBJ1-5, the V gene TRBV7-8, with D perhaps matching TRBD1 (6 bases). CDR3 length: 16 amino acids. V lost 1 base to trimming and J lost 5 bases, with 15 bases between them. CDR1 is SGHVS, CDR2 FQNEAQ, per germline. The CDR3 DNA follows: TGTGCCAGCAGCTTAGGAGCAGGGGCGGGCGATCAGCCCCAGCATTTT. Amino acids: CASSLGAGAGDQPQHF.

This clone was observed a few times. The V call is TRBV19, the J call TRBJ1-5, with D unresolved. Germline loops: CDR1 LNHDA, CDR2 SQIVND (reference sequence). V dropped 7 bases and J dropped 4 bases, with 14 bases sitting between them. The length of the CDR3 is 14 residues. In DNA form, the CDR3 reads TGTGCCAGTATCCAGCGGGGTTGGAATCAGCCCCAGCATTTT. Translating it yields CASIQRGWNQPQHF.

This clone was counted a single time. This chain connects TRBV18 to TRBJ1-4; a possible D gene is TRBD1 (6 bases). This CDR3 spans 15 amino acids. Germline CDR1 KGHSH, CDR2 LQKENI. Trimming shortened V by 6 bases and J by 0 bases, and 11 bases separated the two germline ends. Here the CDR3 DNA reads TGTGCCAGCTCCCTCTCAGGGGCAACTAATGAAAAACTGTTTTTT. The encoded protein is CASSLSGATNEKLFF.

This clone was counted between two and nine times. The chain links TRBV4-3 to TRBJ2-1, with 7 bases identical to TRBD2. This CDR3 is 16 amino acids long. Per germline, CDR1 LGHNA and CDR2 YSLEER. The V segment lost 0 bases and the J segment 0 bases; nucleotides outside the gene matches: 2. CDR3: CASSQESGGSYNEQFF. CDR3 nucleotide sequence: TGCGCCAGCAGCCAAGAGTCGGGGGGCTCCTACAATGAGCAGTTCTTC.